The T cell receptor (beta chain) under discussion was sequenced for a study of human T cells and chemical hapten exposure. Time point of the sample: patch test 2, 6 weeks after DPC sensitization. Treatment denoted: therapeutic diphenylcyclopropenone sensitization with weekly scalp DPC. The germline V gene encodes CDR1 MNHEY and CDR2 SVGAGI. The CDR3 has 14 residues. Trimming left V 1 base short and J 3 bases short, with 7 bases between. This clonotype was seen ten or more times. TCRdb itself ran the RACE reads through MiXCR, one entry per CDR3 protein. The table shows tens of thousands of distinct CDR3 sequences, with less than 11% occurring only once.

The chain is built from TRBV6-5 and TRBJ1-5, with D perhaps matching TRBD1 (5 bases). Sequencing used whole blood, obtained in connection with sensitization to the hapten diphenylcyclopropenone (DPC). This TCR was sampled from a woman in her fifties or sixties with alopecia areata. Some clones in this sample may be carry-over from other donors' samples. The chain's CDR3 is CASSYLGDNQPQHF. The CDR3 DNA reads as TGTGCCAGCAGTTACTTGGGGGACAATCAGCCCCAGCATTTT.